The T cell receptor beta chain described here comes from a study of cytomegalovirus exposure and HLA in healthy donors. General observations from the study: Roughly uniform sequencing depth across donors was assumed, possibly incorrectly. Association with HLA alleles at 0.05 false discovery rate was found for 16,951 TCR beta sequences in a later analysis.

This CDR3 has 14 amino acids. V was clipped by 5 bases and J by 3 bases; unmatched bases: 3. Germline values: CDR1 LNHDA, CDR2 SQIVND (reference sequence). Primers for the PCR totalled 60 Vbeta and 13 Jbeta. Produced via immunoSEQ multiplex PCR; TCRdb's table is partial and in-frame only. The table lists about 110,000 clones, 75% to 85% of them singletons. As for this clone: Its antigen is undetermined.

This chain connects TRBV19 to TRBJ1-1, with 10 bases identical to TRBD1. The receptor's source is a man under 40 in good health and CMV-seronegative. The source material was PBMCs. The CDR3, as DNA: TGTGCCAGTAGTTCGGGACAGGGGTACACTGAAGCTTTCTTT. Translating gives CASSSGQGYTEAFF. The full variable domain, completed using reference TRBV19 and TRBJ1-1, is DGGITQSPKYLFRKEGQNVTLSCEQNLNHDAMYWYRQDPGQGLRLIYYSQIVNDFQKGDIAEGYSVSREKKESFPLTVTSAQKNPTAFYLCASSSGQGYTEAFFGQGTRLTVV.